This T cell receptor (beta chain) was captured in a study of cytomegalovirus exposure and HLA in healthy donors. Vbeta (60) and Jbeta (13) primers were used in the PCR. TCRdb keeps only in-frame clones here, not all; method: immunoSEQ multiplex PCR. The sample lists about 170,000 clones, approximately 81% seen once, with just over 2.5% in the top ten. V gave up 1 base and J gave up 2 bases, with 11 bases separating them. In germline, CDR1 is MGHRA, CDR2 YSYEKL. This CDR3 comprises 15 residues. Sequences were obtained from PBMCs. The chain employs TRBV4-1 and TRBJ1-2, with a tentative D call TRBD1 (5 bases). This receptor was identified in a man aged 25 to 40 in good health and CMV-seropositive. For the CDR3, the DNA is TGCGCCAGCAGCCAAGTTGAAGGGGCCAACTATGGCTACACCTTC. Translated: CASSQVEGANYGYTF.